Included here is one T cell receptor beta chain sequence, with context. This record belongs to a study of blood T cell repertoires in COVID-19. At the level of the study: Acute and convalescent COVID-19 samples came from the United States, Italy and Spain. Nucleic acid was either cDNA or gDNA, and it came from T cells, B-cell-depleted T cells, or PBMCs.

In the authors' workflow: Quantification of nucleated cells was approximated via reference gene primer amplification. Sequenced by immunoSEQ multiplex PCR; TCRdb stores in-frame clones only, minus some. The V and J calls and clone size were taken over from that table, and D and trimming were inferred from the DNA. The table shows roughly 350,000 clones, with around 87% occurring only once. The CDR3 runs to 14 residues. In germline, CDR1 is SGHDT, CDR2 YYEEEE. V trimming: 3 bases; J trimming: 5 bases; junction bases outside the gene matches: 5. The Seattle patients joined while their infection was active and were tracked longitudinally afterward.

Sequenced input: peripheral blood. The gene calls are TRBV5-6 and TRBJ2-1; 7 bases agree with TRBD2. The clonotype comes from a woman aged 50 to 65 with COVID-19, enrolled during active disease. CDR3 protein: CASSSQRGHNEQFF. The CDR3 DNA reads TGTGCCAGCAGCTCCCAGCGGGGTCACAATGAGCAGTTCTTC.